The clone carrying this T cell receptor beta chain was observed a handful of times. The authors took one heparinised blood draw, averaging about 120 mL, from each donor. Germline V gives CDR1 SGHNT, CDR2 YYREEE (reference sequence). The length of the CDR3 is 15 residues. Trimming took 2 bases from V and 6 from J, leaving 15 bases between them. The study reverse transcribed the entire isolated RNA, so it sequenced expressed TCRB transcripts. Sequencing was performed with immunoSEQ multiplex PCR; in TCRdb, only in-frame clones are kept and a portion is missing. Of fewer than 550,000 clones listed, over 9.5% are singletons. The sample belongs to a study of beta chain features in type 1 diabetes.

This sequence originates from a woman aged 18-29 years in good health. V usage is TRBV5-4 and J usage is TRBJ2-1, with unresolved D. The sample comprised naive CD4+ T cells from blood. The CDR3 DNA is TGTGCCAGCAGCTTAGAGACTGGGCCACGCAATGAGCAGTTCTTC. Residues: CASSLETGPRNEQFF.